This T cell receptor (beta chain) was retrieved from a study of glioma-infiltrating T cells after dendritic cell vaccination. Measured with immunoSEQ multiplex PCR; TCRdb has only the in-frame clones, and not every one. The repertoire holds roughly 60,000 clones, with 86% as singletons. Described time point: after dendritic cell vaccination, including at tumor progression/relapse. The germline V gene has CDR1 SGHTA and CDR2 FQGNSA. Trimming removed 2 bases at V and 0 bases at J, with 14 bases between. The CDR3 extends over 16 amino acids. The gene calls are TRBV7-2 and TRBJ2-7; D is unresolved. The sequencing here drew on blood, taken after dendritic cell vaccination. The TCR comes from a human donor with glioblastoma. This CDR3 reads CASSLYQTGYSYEQYF. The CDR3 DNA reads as TGTGCCAGCAGCTTATACCAGACGGGTTACTCCTACGAGCAGTACTTC. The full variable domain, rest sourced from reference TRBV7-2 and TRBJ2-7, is GAGVSQSPSNKVTEKGKDVELRCDPISGHTALYWYRQSLGQGLEFLIYFQGNSAPDKSGLPSDRFSAERTGGSVSTLTIQRTQQEDSAVYLCASSLYQTGYSYEQYFGPGTRLTVT.